A selection of T cell receptor beta chains follows, all from one sample in a study of T cells in Graves' hyperthyroidism and ophthalmopathy. TCRdb itself ran the multiplex PCR reads through MiXCR, one entry per CDR3 protein. Seen here are more than 350,000 distinct CDR3 sequences, around 14% observed once, and the top ten hold 32%. The sequencing sample was made of blood. These receptors all stem from a woman in her 30s with Graves' hyperthyroidism. Both conserved end residues are part of each CDR3. The D gene is left open where the match is weak. Clone size, where shown, is once, few, many, or a class for clones that have expanded.

j_call v_call d_call clone_size cdr3_aa cdr3_nt
TRBJ2-4 TRBV5-8 TRBD2 few CASSSGLAGGNKNIQYF TGTGCCAGCAGCTCGGGACTAGCGGGAGGCAACAAAAACATTCAGTACTTC
TRBJ2-1 TRBV18 TRBD2 many CASSQSSGNEQFF TGTGCCAGCTCACAATCTAGCGGCAATGAGCAGTTCTTC
TRBJ2-5 TRBV9 TRBD1 many CASSVVPTGQGAETQYF TGTGCCAGCAGCGTAGTCCCCACAGGACAGGGAGCGGAGACCCAGTACTTC
TRBJ2-7 TRBV7-8 . . CASSLNIAVGEQYF TGTGCCAGCAGTTTAAATATAGCGGTGGGCGAGCAGTACTTC
TRBJ2-7 TRBV20-1 . many CSASWGITYEQYF TGCAGTGCTAGCTGGGGGATTACCTACGAGCAGTACTTC
TRBJ2-6 TRBV20-1 . few CSARDLVSGANVLTF TGCAGTGCTAGAGATCTAGTGTCTGGGGCCAACGTCCTGACTTTC
TRBJ1-1 TRBV27 TRBD1 many CASSSYRGHRGNTEAFF TGTGCCAGCAGTTCGTACAGGGGGCATCGTGGGAACACTGAAGCTTTCTTT
TRBJ2-7 TRBV19 TRBD2 few CASSPGLAAVSYEQYF TGTGCCAGTAGTCCCGGACTAGCGGCAGTCTCCTACGAGCAGTACTTC
TRBJ1-1 TRBV11-2 TRBD1 many CASSHRTGPNTEAFF TGTGCCAGCAGCCACCGGACAGGACCGAACACTGAAGCTTTCTTT
TRBJ2-1 TRBV20-1 TRBD2 . CSARVAGGNNEQFF TGCAGTGCTAGAGTAGCGGGAGGAAACAATGAGCAGTTCTTC
TRBJ2-7 TRBV20-1 . many CSATTDSSYEQYF TGCAGTGCTACCACCGATAGCTCCTACGAGCAGTACTTC
TRBJ2-3 TRBV20-1 TRBD1 . CSARAGQVNTDTQYF TGCAGTGCTAGAGCGGGACAGGTTAACACAGATACGCAGTATTTT
TRBJ2-5 TRBV11-2 . . CASSLVVRGGETQYF TGTGCCAGCAGCTTAGTAGTCAGAGGGGGAGAGACCCAGTACTTC
TRBJ2-1 TRBV24-1 . . CATSVGSLTRGSSYNEQFF TGTGCCACCAGTGTTGGGAGTCTAACTAGGGGAAGCTCCTACAATGAGCAGTTCTTC
TRBJ2-4 TRBV4-2 TRBD1 . CASSLTYEGASNIQYF TGTGCCAGCAGCCTGACGTACGAGGGGGCGAGTAACATTCAGTACTTC
TRBJ2-1 TRBV24-1 TRBD2 . CATSDLTSGKVGEQFF TGTGCCACCAGTGACCTGACTAGCGGGAAAGTCGGTGAGCAGTTCTTC
TRBJ2-7 TRBV5-4 . many CASSLVMGIEQYF TGTGCCAGCAGCTTGGTGATGGGGATCGAGCAGTACTTC
TRBJ2-5 TRBV20-1 . . CSARGLRETQYF TGCAGTGCTAGAGGCCTTCGAGAGACCCAGTACTTC
TRBJ2-1 TRBV6-1 . few CASRLARDAYNEQFF TGTGCCAGCAGGCTGGCCCGGGACGCCTACAATGAGCAGTTCTTC
TRBJ2-3 TRBV5-1 . . CASSPLWGASTDTQYF TGCGCCAGCAGCCCCCTCTGGGGTGCTAGCACAGATACGCAGTATTTT
TRBJ2-4 TRBV20-1 . . CSANQGGANAKNIQYF TGCAGTGCAAACCAGGGGGGGGCCAACGCCAAAAACATTCAGTACTTC
TRBJ2-1 TRBV3-1 TRBD2 many CASSRTSGLAGAHEQFF TGTGCCAGCAGTCGGACGTCGGGACTAGCGGGAGCACATGAGCAGTTCTTC
TRBJ2-2 TRBV6-5 . few CASSYRPGELFF TGTGCCAGCAGTTACCGGCCCGGGGAGCTGTTTTTT
TRBJ2-7 TRBV20-1 TRBD2 many CSAPLTSGRYEQYF TGCAGTGCTCCCCTGACTAGCGGGAGATACGAGCAGTACTTC
TRBJ1-2 TRBV28 TRBD1 many CASSRGGSHYGYTF TGTGCCAGCAGTCGAGGGGGCTCTCACTATGGCTACACCTTC
TRBJ2-7 TRBV27 TRBD2 . CASTGPAGPMEQYF TGTGCCAGCACGGGACCAGCGGGGCCGATGGAGCAGTACTTC
TRBJ1-6 TRBV9 TRBD1 few CASSVSGGPSYNSPLHF TGTGCCAGCAGCGTTTCAGGGGGTCCCTCCTATAATTCACCCCTCCACTTT
TRBJ2-5 TRBV12-3/TRBV12-4 . . CASSEDTGTLQETQYF TGTGCCAGCAGCGAGGACACTGGAACGCTCCAAGAGACCCAGTACTTC
TRBJ1-1 TRBV29-1 . . CSVEDRGGNTEAFF TGCAGCGTTGAAGATCGGGGGGGGAACACTGAAGCTTTCTTT
TRBJ1-2 TRBV19 TRBD1 few CASTPQGNYGYTF TGTGCCAGTACCCCACAGGGGAACTATGGCTACACCTTC
TRBJ1-2 TRBV5-1 . few CASSLAPQPGVNYGYTF TGCGCCAGCAGCTTGGCCCCCCAGCCCGGGGTTAACTATGGCTACACCTTC
TRBJ2-7 TRBV18 . many CASSPTGGGYEQYF TGTGCCAGCTCACCAACAGGGGGGGGCTACGAGCAGTACTTC
TRBJ2-7 TRBV28 . many CASSPSGTVAPYEQYF TGTGCCAGCAGTCCCTCGGGGACGGTGGCTCCCTACGAGCAGTACTTC
TRBJ1-1 TRBV5-5 . . CASSLQDLYEAFF TGTGCCAGCAGCCTACAGGATTTATATGAAGCTTTCTTT
TRBJ2-3 TRBV7-9 . . CASSHWLSEGGDTQYF TGTGCCAGCAGCCATTGGCTCTCGGAAGGCGGGGATACGCAGTATTTT
TRBJ2-7 TRBV29-1 TRBD1 many CSVVGGTVSSEQYF TGCAGCGTTGTTGGTGGGACAGTATCTTCCGAGCAGTACTTC
TRBJ2-1 TRBV29-1 TRBD1 many CTCGTGGDEQFF TGCACCTGTGGGACAGGGGGCGATGAGCAGTTCTTC
TRBJ2-5 TRBV20-1 TRBD2 many CSARGVSGRGQTQYF TGCAGTGCTAGAGGGGTGAGCGGGAGGGGTCAGACCCAGTACTTC
TRBJ2-3 TRBV28 . many CASSIRLVADTQYF TGTGCCAGCAGTATAAGACTAGTTGCAGATACGCAGTATTTT
TRBJ2-3 TRBV9 . . CASSVSEPGTDTQYF TGTGCCAGCAGCGTCTCCGAGCCTGGCACAGATACGCAGTATTTT